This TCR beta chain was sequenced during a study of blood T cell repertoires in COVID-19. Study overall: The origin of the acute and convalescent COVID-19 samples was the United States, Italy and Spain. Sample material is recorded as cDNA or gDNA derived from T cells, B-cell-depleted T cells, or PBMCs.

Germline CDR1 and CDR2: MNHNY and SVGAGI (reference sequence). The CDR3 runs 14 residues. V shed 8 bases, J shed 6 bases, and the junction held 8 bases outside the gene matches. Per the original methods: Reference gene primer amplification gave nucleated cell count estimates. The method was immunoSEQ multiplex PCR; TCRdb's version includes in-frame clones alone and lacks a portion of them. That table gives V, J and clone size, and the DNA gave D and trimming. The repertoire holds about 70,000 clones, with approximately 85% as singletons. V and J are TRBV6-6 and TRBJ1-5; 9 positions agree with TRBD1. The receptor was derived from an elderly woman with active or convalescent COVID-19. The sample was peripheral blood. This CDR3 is CASLPGQGIQPQHF. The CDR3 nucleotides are TGTGCCAGCTTACCGGGACAGGGTATTCAGCCCCAGCATTTT.